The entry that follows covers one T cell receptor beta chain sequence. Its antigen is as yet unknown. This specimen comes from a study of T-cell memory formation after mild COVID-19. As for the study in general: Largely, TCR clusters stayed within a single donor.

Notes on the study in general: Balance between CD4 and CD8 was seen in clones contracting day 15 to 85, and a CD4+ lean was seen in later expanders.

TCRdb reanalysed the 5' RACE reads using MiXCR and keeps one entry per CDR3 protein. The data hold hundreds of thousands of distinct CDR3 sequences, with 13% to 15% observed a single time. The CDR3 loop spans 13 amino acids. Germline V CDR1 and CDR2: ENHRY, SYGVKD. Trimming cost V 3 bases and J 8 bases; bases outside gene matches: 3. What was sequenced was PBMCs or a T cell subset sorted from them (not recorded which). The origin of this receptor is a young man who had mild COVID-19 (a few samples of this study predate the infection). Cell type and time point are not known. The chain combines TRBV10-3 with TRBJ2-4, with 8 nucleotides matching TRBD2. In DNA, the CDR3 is TGTGCCATCAGTGAAGGGACTAGTTACATTCAGTACTTC. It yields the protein CAISEGTSYIQYF.